The rows below give T cell receptor beta chains drawn from one sample of a study of blood T cell repertoires in COVID-19. Sequencing was performed with immunoSEQ multiplex PCR; in TCRdb, only in-frame clones are kept and a portion is missing. The table includes 60,000 or so clones, about 80% detected once. The specimen was peripheral blood. The receptors were sampled from a woman aged 80 or over with acute or convalescent COVID-19. Both conserved end residues are part of each CDR3. The D gene is left open where the match is weak. The size of a clone is reported for some rows only, either as once, few or many, or as a class for expanded clones.

size	V	J	D	CDR3	DNA
.	TRBV1	TRBJ2-5	.	CTSSPHRGLAGAHRETQYF	TGCACCAGCAGCCCTCATAGGGGACTAGCGGGGGCCCACAGGGAGACCCAGTACTTC
.	TRBV5-6	TRBJ2-1	.	CASSRSTGSSYNEQFF	TGTGCCAGCAGCCGTTCCACAGGGAGCTCCTACAATGAGCAGTTCTTC
.	TRBV5-1	TRBJ2-1	TRBD1	CASSQGQGAGQFF	TGCGCCAGCAGCCAGGGACAGGGGGCGGGACAGTTCTTC
.	TRBV27	TRBJ2-1	TRBD2	CASSPDRGLAGRSYNEQFF	TGTGCCAGCAGTCCGGACAGGGGACTAGCGGGTAGATCCTACAATGAGCAGTTCTTC
once	TRBV18	TRBJ2-7	TRBD2	CASSPSGGNEQYF	TGTGCCAGCTCACCATCGGGGGGAAACGAGCAGTACTTC
.	TRBV5-1	TRBJ1-1	.	CASSPGGEVTEAFF	TGCGCCAGCAGCCCCGGAGGGGAGGTCACTGAAGCTTTCTTT
.	TRBV19	TRBJ1-4	TRBD1	CASSPGTGGEKLFF	TGTGCCAGTAGCCCCGGGACAGGTGGAGAAAAACTGTTTTTT
.	TRBV2	TRBJ1-1	.	CASEREVVNTEAFF	TGTGCCAGCGAGCGGGAGGTGGTGAACACTGAAGCTTTCTTT
once	TRBV27	TRBJ2-1	.	CASSLKGTIADNEQFF	TGTGCCAGCAGTTTAAAAGGGACAATAGCCGACAATGAGCAGTTCTTC
.	TRBV6-5	TRBJ1-5	.	CASSGLFNQPQHF	TGTGCCAGCAGCGGACTGTTCAATCAGCCCCAGCATTTT
.	TRBV15	TRBJ1-3	.	CATSPGGSGNTIYF	TGTGCCACCAGTCCTGGAGGTTCTGGAAACACCATATATTTT
.	TRBV15	TRBJ1-2	TRBD1	CATSAHRDSTNYGYTF	TGTGCCACCAGCGCACACAGGGACAGTACTAACTATGGCTACACCTTC
.	TRBV28	TRBJ2-5	.	CASSTKPRGETQYF	TGTGCCAGCAGTACGAAACCCAGGGGAGAGACCCAGTACTTC
.	TRBV4-3	TRBJ1-4	.	CASSLKAREEKLFF	TGCGCCAGCAGCCTCAAAGCCAGGGAAGAAAAACTGTTTTTT
once	TRBV5-1	TRBJ2-5	.	CASSRLEETQYF	TGCGCCAGCAGCCGACTAGAAGAGACCCAGTACTTC
few	TRBV7-2	TRBJ1-5	.	CASSSTPSNQPQHF	TGTGCCAGCAGCTCCACACCCAGCAATCAGCCCCAGCATTTT
.	TRBV5-1	TRBJ2-1	TRBD2	CASSLVASGNNEQFF	TGCGCCAGCAGCTTGGTGGCTAGCGGGAACAATGAGCAGTTCTTC
.	TRBV25-1	TRBJ1-1	.	CASSAVKRGTEAFF	TGTGCCAGCAGTGCCGTTAAGAGAGGAACTGAAGCTTTCTTT
.	TRBV4-1	TRBJ2-3	TRBD2	CASSLNQLAGKATDTQYF	TGCGCCAGCAGCCTCAATCAACTAGCGGGGAAAGCCACAGATACGCAGTATTTT
.	TRBV19	TRBJ2-1	.	CASSSSGQYNEQFF	TGTGCCAGTAGTTCCAGCGGACAGTACAATGAGCAGTTCTTC
once	TRBV19	TRBJ2-7	TRBD2	CASGLAGGAEQYF	TGTGCCAGTGGACTAGCGGGGGGTGCCGAGCAGTACTTC
.	TRBV28	TRBJ1-2	.	CASSFSSGYTF	TGTGCCAGCAGTTTTTCTTCTGGCTACACCTTC
.	TRBV20-1	TRBJ2-7	TRBD2	CSASVVSGAYEQYF	TGCAGTGCTAGTGTGGTTAGCGGGGCCTACGAGCAGTACTTC
.	TRBV5-1	TRBJ1-1	TRBD1	CASRGTGRAEAFF	TGCGCCAGCAGGGGGACAGGGAGGGCTGAAGCTTTCTTT
few	TRBV29-1	TRBJ1-2	.	CSVELAVNYGYTF	TGCAGCGTTGAGTTGGCAGTAAACTATGGCTACACCTTC
few	TRBV29-1	TRBJ1-4	.	CSVRAGDNEKLFF	TGCAGCGTTCGCGCAGGGGACAATGAAAAACTGTTTTTT
.	TRBV19	TRBJ2-4	TRBD1	CASSMRGQGQNIQYF	TGTGCCAGTAGTATGAGGGGACAGGGGCAAAACATTCAGTACTTC
.	TRBV7-3	TRBJ2-1	.	CASSSAGSYNEQFF	TGTGCCAGCAGCTCCGCCGGGAGTTACAATGAGCAGTTCTTC
.	TRBV2	TRBJ2-1	TRBD1	CASTTGTGGYNEQFF	TGTGCCAGCACCACCGGGACAGGGGGGTACAATGAGCAGTTCTTC
.	TRBV4-1	TRBJ2-7	TRBD2	CASSQVGSGRREQYF	TGCGCCAGCAGCCAAGTCGGGAGCGGGAGACGGGAGCAGTACTTC
.	TRBV7-3	TRBJ2-2	.	CASSLTLRGTGELFF	TGTGCCAGCAGCTTAACGTTACGGGGGACCGGGGAGCTGTTTTTT
few	TRBV11-1	TRBJ2-2	.	CASSPLGLTGELFF	TGTGCCAGCAGCCCACTAGGTCTGACCGGGGAGCTGTTTTTT
.	TRBV5-6	TRBJ1-1	TRBD1	CASSPGTVEAFF	TGTGCCAGCAGCCCCGGGACAGTAGAAGCTTTCTTT
.	TRBV18	TRBJ2-1	TRBD1	CASSPYRDRGFYNEQFF	TGTGCCAGCTCACCGTACCGGGACAGGGGCTTCTACAATGAGCAGTTCTTC
.	TRBV6-2/TRBV6-3	TRBJ2-7	TRBD2	CASSPLAGASTYEQYF	TGTGCCAGCAGCCCTCTAGCGGGAGCTTCAACCTACGAGCAGTACTTC
.	TRBV7-6	TRBJ1-1	.	CASSLAGANTEAFF	TGTGCCAGCAGCTTAGCGGGGGCGAACACTGAAGCTTTCTTT
.	TRBV7-3	TRBJ2-5	.	CASSPRGDIQGETQYF	TGTGCCAGCAGCCCCAGGGGGGACATTCAGGGGGAGACCCAGTACTTC
.	TRBV5-4	TRBJ1-1	.	CASSLLGAVNTEAFF	TGTGCCAGCAGTCTGCTTGGGGCAGTGAACACTGAAGCTTTCTTT
.	TRBV4-2	TRBJ2-1	.	CASSQPDSNEQFF	TGTGCCAGCAGCCAACCGGACAGCAATGAGCAGTTCTTC